This T cell receptor (beta chain) was identified during a study of blood T cells in healthy people across ages. Study-wide results and caveats: The donors' CMV status was not determined, possibly confounding changes in expanded clonotypes.

On this clonotype: Its antigen is unknown.

They isolated at least 7 million PBMCs from each sample. Trimming took 2 bases from V and 5 from J; bases not matched to a gene: 4. The germline V gene has CDR1 ENHRY and CDR2 SYGVKD. The CDR3 consists of 14 residues. A second PCR of roughly 7 to 11 cycles used a sample-barcoded 5' primer and a J-beta primer mix. Carrying 12 random nucleotides, a template-switch adaptor labeled each individual cDNA molecule. MiXCR, applied by TCRdb to the 5' RACE reads, yields one record per CDR3 protein. The top ten hold over 30% of the sample, which has about 640,000 distinct CDR3 sequences, 45% to 65% seen once. This TCR was sampled from a man between 60 and 75 years old in good health. Source material: blood. V and J are TRBV10-3 and TRBJ2-5, with TRBD2 matching 8 bases. The CDR3 spells CAISERTSFETQYF. CDR3 DNA: TGTGCCATCAGTGAGAGGACTAGCTTCGAGACCCAGTACTTC.